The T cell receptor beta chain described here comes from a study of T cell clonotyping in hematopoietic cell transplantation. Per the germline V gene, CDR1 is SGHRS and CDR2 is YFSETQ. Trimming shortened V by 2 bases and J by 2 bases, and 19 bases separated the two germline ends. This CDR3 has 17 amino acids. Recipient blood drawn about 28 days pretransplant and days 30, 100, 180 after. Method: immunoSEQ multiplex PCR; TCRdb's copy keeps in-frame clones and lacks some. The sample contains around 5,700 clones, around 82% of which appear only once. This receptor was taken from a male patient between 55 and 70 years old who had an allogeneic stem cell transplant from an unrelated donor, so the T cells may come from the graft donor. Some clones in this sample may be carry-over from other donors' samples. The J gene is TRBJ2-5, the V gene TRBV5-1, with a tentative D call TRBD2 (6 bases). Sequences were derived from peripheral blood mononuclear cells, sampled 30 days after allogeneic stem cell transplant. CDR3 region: CASSLRAGGSGQETQYF. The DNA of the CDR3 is TGCGCCAGCAGCTTAAGGGCCGGGGGTAGCGGACAAGAGACCCAGTACTTC.